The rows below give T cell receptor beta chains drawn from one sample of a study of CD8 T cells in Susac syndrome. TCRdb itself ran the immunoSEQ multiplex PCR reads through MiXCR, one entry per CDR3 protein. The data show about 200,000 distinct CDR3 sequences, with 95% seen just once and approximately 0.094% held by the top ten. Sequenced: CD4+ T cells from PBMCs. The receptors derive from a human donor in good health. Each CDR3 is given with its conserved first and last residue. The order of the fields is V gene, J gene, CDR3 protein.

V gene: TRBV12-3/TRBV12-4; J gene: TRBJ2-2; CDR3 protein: CASSGGGELFF
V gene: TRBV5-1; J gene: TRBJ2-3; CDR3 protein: CASRTSGADTQYF
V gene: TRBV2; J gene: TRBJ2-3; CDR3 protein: CASSGDIGTQYF
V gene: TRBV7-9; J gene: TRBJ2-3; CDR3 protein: CASSQFGGITDTQYF
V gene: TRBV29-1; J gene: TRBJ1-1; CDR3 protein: CSADRGLNTEAFF
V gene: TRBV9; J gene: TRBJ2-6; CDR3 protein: CASSVGPGANVLTF
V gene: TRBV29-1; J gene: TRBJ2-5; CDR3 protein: CSVESGAPETQYF
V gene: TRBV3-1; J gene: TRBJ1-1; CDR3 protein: CASSQDTKTLLFEAFF
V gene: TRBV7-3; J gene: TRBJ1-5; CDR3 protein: CASSPTADQPQHF
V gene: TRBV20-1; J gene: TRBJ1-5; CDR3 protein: CSAPDKSNQPQHF
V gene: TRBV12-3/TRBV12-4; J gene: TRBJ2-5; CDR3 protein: CASSSLGETQYF
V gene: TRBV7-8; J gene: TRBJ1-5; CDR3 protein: CASSLSRGNSNQPQHF
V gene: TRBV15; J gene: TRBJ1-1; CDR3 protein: CATSRYRVLGNTEAFF
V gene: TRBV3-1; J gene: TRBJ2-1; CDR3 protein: CASSQERGGPINNEQFF
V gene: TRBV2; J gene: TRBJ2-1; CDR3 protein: CASSQLLSQSYNEQFF
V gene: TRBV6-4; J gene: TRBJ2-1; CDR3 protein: CASSVVAGVYNEQFF
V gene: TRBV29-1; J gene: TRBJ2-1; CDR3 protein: CSVRNPLRGNEQFF
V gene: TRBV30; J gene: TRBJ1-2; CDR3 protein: CAWSVRNRASYTF
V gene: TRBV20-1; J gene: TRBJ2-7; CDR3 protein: CSARSQGTYEQYF
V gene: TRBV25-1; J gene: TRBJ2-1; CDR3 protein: CASIPPRMNEQFF
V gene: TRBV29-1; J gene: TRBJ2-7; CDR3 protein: CSVVRPGRPYEQYF
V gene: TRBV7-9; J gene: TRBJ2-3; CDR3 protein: CASSFSATDTQYF
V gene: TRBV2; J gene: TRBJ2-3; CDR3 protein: CASRGLAGTDTQYF
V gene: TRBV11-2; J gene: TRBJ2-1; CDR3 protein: CASSPGGPYNEQFF
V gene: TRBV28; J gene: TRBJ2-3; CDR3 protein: CASVNGGPRSDTQYF
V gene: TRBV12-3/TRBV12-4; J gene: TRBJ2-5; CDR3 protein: CASSFSSRETQYF
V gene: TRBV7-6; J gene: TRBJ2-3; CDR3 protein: CASSLALEATQYF
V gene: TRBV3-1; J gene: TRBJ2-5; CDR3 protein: CASSQSHGLAGANRETQYF
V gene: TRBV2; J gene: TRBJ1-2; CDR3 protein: CASRGFGDRARMGYTF
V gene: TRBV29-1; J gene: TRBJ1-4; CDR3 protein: CSVERGGKLFF
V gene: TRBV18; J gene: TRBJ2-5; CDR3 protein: CASSPPTWETQYF
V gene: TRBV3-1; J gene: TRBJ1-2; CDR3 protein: CASSQQDYGYTF
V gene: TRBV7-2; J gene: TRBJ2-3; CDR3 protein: CASSPGPVEDTQYF
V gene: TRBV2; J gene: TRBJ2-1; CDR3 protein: CASATGGREQFF
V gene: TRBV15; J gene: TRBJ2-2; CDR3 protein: CATSGGQPYTGELFF
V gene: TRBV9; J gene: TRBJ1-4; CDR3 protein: CASSTTGTPGEELFF
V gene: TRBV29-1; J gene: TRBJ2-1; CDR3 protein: CSARDRQLYNEQFF
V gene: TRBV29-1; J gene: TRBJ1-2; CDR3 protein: CSVTGTQPGGYTF
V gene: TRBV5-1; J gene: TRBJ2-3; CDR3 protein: CASSLGDIGTDTQYF
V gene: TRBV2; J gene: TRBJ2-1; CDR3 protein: CASTWASGGGANEQFF
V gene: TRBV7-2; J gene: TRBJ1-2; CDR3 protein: CASSLGLDDGYTF
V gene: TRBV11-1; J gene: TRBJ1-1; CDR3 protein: CASSLNLGALGEATEAFF
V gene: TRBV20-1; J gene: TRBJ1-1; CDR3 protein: CSAGSGNTEAFF
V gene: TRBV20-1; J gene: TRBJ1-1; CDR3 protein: CSASGAVNTEAFF
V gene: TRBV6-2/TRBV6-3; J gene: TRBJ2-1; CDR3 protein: CASRSGGTNGEQFF
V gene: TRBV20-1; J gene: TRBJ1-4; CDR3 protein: CRAGTSTMGEKLFF